Listed here is a single T cell receptor (beta chain). Mismatch with germline at one junction end may stem from a read error. Assay: immunoSEQ multiplex PCR; the TCRdb copy retains only in-frame clones and omits some. The table shows some 76,000 clones, with 90% to 97% occurring only once. The sample originates from a study of T cell clonotyping in hematopoietic cell transplantation. Sample time point: recipient sample about 28 days before transplant, after cytoreduction. The CDR3 loop spans 15 amino acids. Germline V lookup: CDR1 SSHAT, CDR2 FNYEAQ (reference sequence). This sample comprised peripheral blood mononuclear cells, obtained before stem cell transplant. This receptor was obtained from a woman aged 45 to 65 with acute myeloid leukemia. Some clones in this sample may be carry-over from other donors' samples. V usage is TRBV7-7 and J usage is TRBJ2-5; 8 bases match TRBD2. CDR3 residues: CASSRGGNYQETQYF. CDR3 sequence (DNA): TGTGCTAGCAGCCGGGGGGGGAATTACCAAGAGACCCAGTACTTC.